The clone carrying this TCR beta chain was picked up many times. These data come from a study of T cells in Graves' hyperthyroidism and ophthalmopathy. Study-wide background: Prior to any treatment, at the point of initial diagnosis, peripheral blood was collected.

Uncontrolled infection, other autoimmune disease, pregnancy and lactation each barred patients from inclusion. The germline V gene encodes CDR1 GTSNPN and CDR2 SVGIG (reference sequence). This CDR3 has 15 amino acids. V lost 1 base to trimming and J lost 3 bases; unmatched junction nucleotides: 2. The CDR3 regions of TCR beta were amplified from RNA transcripts. A set of HTBI primers served as the primers for a first-round RT-PCR of the TCR CDR3. TCRdb redid the calling of the multiplex PCR reads with MiXCR, one entry per CDR3 protein. This table holds under 800,000 distinct CDR3 sequences, 12% to 15% found once.

The sequenced sample consisted of blood. This receptor was taken from a young woman with Graves' hyperthyroidism. The chain links TRBV30 to TRBJ2-1; 11 bases map to TRBD1. The CDR3 loop is CAWSGTGGVYNEQFF. The CDR3 nucleotides read TGTGCCTGGAGTGGGACAGGGGGCGTCTACAATGAGCAGTTCTTC.